Below, 18 T cell receptor beta chains from the same sample are listed, as sequenced in a study of shared clonotypes between healthy human individuals. Measured with immunoSEQ multiplex PCR; TCRdb has only the in-frame clones, and not every one. The sample has more than 550,000 clones, 90% seen once. The sequenced sample was memory CD8+ T cells from PBMCs. Subset defined: CD45RO+ cells pooled with CCR7-negative TemRA cells. Source of these receptors: a young man in good health. Some clones in this sample may be carry-over from other donors' samples.

The chain couples TRBV28 to TRBJ1-1; a possible D gene is TRBD1 (5 bases). This CDR3 is 14 amino acids long. With 6 bases removed from V and 1 base from J, the gap between germline ends came to 12 bases. CDR1 and CDR2 from the germline V gene are MDHEN and SYDVKM. In DNA, the CDR3 is TGTGCCAGCAGCTCCGACAGACGGAACACTGAAGCTTTCTTT. This sequence encodes CASSSDRRNTEAFF.

The V gene is TRBV27, the J gene TRBJ2-5; D not certain. This CDR3 contains 13 residues. Germline CDR1 is MNHEY and CDR2 is SMNVEV (reference sequence). With 2 bases removed from V and 5 bases from J, the gap between germline ends came to 9 bases. The CDR3 DNA sequence: TGTGCCAGCAGTTTAGATCTTCGTGAGACCCAGTACTTC. Its protein is CASSLDLRETQYF.

The CDR3 protein is CARGGDPYEQYF. CDR3 bases: TGTGCCAGGGGGGGGGACCCCTACGAGCAGTACTTC. The chain is built from TRBV28 and TRBJ2-7; 7 bases match TRBD2. V shed 9 bases and J 2 bases; nucleotides not matched to a gene: 4. This CDR3 is 12 amino acids long. CDR1 is MDHEN and CDR2 is SYDVKM in the germline V gene.

This chain joins TRBV25-1 and TRBJ2-7; the D call may be TRBD1 or TRBD2 (6 bases each). V lost 4 bases, J lost 2 bases, and 12 bases lay in between. The CDR3 is 14 residues long. The germline V gene has CDR1 MGHDK and CDR2 SYGVNS. The CDR3 DNA sequence: TGTGCCAGCAGTGCAGGGGAGGTGGCCTACGAGCAGTACTTC. It is translated as CASSAGEVAYEQYF.

The V and J genes are TRBV6-4 and TRBJ2-1, with TRBD2 matching 7 bases. The V segment lost 5 bases and the J segment 8 bases; nucleotides outside the gene matches: 15. This CDR3 contains 16 residues. Germline CDR1 reads MRHNA; CDR2 reads SNTAGT. The CDR3 protein is CASSSTGTTLLDEQFF. The CDR3 DNA reads TGTGCCAGCAGTAGCACCGGGACTACCCTCTTGGATGAGCAGTTCTTC.

Here the CDR3 reads CASGSGTGGKLFF. The CDR3 coding sequence is TGTGCCAGCGGCTCCGGGACAGGGGGAAAACTGTTTTTT. This rearrangement joins TRBV27 to TRBJ1-4; 11 bases fit TRBD1. The V and J ends lost 8 bases and 10 bases, in that order; junction bases with no gene match: 6. The germline V gene encodes CDR1 MNHEY and CDR2 SMNVEV (reference sequence). CDR3 length equals 13 residues.

This clone was recorded once. The chain carries TRBV27 and TRBJ2-7, with D hard to call. This CDR3 contains 15 residues. Germline values: CDR1 MNHEY, CDR2 SMNVEV (reference sequence). V lost 8 bases and J 2 bases, leaving 19 bases between the germline ends. CDR3 residues: CASARLQYTAYEQYF. The DNA for the CDR3 is TGTGCCAGCGCACGATTACAATACACGGCCTACGAGCAGTACTTC.

This clone was seen repeatedly, ten times or more. This chain joins TRBV9 and TRBJ2-1; TRBD1 aligns across 7 bases. CDR1 is SGDLS and CDR2 is YYNGEE in the germline V gene. Losses at the gene ends were 4 bases for V and 3 bases for J; bases not matched to a gene: 7. This CDR3 spans 15 amino acids. The CDR3 sequence is CASSTSGTDYNEQFF. The CDR3 nucleotides are TGTGCCAGCAGCACCTCCGGGACAGACTACAATGAGCAGTTCTTC.

The sample holds one count of this clone. CDR3 bases: TGCGCCAGCAGCCAAGGAGTCTTCTCTAGCACAGATACGCAGTATTTT. Translation gives CASSQGVFSSTDTQYF. The chain links TRBV4-3 to TRBJ2-3; no clear D. The CDR3 length is 16 residues. With 1 base removed from V and 0 bases from J, the gap between germline ends came to 11 bases. The germline gives CDR1 LGHNA, CDR2 YSLEER.

The chain links TRBV14 to TRBJ2-1; 8 positions agree with TRBD2. This CDR3 region has 12 residues. Losses at the gene ends were 10 bases for V and 3 bases for J; bases not matched to a gene: 2. Germline-derived CDR1 and CDR2 are SGHDN and FVKESK. Written as DNA, the CDR3 is TGTGCCACGGGGGGGTTCTACAATGAGCAGTTCTTC. Translating it yields CATGGFYNEQFF.

The CDR3 reads CASSLSIVEYEQYF. The CDR3 coding sequence is TGTGCCAGCAGCCTATCGATTGTAGAATACGAGCAGTACTTC. The chain joins TRBV7-9 to TRBJ2-7; D gene ambiguous. The germline gives CDR1 SEHNR, CDR2 FQNEAQ (reference sequence). Trimming cost V 5 bases and J 4 bases, with 15 bases left between them. This CDR3 region has 14 residues.

V gene TRBV7-2 combines with J gene TRBJ2-7; TRBD1 is a possible D gene (6 bases). This CDR3 has 16 amino acids. CDR1 and CDR2 from the germline V gene are SGHTA and FQGNSA. V was clipped by 5 bases and J by 5 bases, with 22 bases between them. The CDR3, as DNA: TGTGCCAGCAGCCCGCAAGGCGACAGGCTATGGGACGAGCAGTACTTC. Encoded protein: CASSPQGDRLWDEQYF.

The rearrangement links TRBV25-1 to TRBJ2-7; the D gene could be TRBD1 or TRBD2 (5 bases each). CDR1 is MGHDK and CDR2 is SYGVNS in the germline V gene. This CDR3 region has 15 residues. Trimming took 3 bases from V and 5 from J, leaving 17 bases between them. The CDR3 protein is CASSDAGTDLDEQYF. CDR3 coding DNA: TGTGCCAGCAGTGACGCCGGGACGGATCTCGACGAGCAGTACTTC.

The chain links TRBV5-6 to TRBJ2-3; 9 bases are shared with TRBD2. V dropped 2 bases and J dropped 5; count of bases not matched to a gene: 9. In germline, CDR1 is SGHDT, CDR2 YYEEEE. This CDR3 has 16 residues. The CDR3 DNA reads as TGTGCCAGCAGCTTCGGGCTAGCGGGGAGGCTAGATACGCAGTATTTT. This encodes CASSFGLAGRLDTQYF. Looking up the rest from reference TRBV5-6 and TRBJ2-3 gives the full variable domain: DAGVTQSPTHLIKTRGQQVTLRCSPKSGHDTVSWYQQALGQGPQFIFQYYEEEERQRGNFPDRFSGHQFPNYSSELNVNALLLGDSALYLCASSFGLAGRLDTQYFGPGTRLTVL.

Comments on this clone: Distinct nucleotide sequences in the sample also encode this CDR3. The V gene is TRBV5-1, the J gene TRBJ2-1; D may be TRBD2 (5 bases). CDR3 size: 11 residues. V was pared by 2 bases and J by 9 bases, with 6 bases between. Germline assignment: CDR1 SGHRS and CDR2 YFSETQ. Here the CDR3 reads CASSFGGEQFF. CDR3 DNA sequence: TGCGCCAGCAGCTTCGGAGGTGAGCAGTTCTTC.

J is TRBJ2-7 and V is TRBV11-2, with D perhaps matching TRBD2 (6 bases). The V end was cut by 3 bases, the J end by 2 bases, with 11 bases between. Germline V gene lookup returns CDR1 SGHAT and CDR2 FQNNGV. This CDR3 has 14 amino acids. Here the CDR3 DNA reads TGTGCCAGCAGCTTTACTAGCACAACCTACGAGCAGTACTTC. Its translation: CASSFTSTTYEQYF.

The chain couples TRBV6-1 to TRBJ1-2; D remains unclear. Germline loops: CDR1 MNHNS, CDR2 SASEGT. The CDR3 contains 13 residues. V shed 3 bases and J shed 8 bases, with 13 bases lying between them. Written as DNA, the CDR3 is TGTGCCAGCAGTGAGGGTGAGGTAGGAGGCTACACCTTC. This codes for CASSEGEVGGYTF.

The chain combines TRBV11-2 with TRBJ2-7; D tentatively fits TRBD1 or TRBD2 (5 bases each). CDR1 and CDR2 (germline): SGHAT, FQNNGV. V was clipped by 0 bases and J by 4 bases, with 13 bases between them. The CDR3 is made up of 15 amino acids. CDR3 sequence: CASSLDPGPLYEQYF. The DNA of the CDR3 is TGTGCCAGCAGCTTAGATCCGGGGCCTTTATACGAGCAGTACTTC.